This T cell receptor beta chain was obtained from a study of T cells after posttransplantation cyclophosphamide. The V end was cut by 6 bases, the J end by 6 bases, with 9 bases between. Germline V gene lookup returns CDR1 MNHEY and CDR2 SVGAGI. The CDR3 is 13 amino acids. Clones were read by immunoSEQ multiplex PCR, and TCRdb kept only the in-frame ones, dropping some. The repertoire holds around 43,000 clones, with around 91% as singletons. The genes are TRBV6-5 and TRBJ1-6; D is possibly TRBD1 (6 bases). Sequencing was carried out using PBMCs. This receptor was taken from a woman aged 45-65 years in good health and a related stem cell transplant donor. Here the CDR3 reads CASRPDSNSPLHF. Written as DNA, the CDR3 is TGTGCCAGCAGACCGGACAGTAATTCACCCCTCCACTTT.